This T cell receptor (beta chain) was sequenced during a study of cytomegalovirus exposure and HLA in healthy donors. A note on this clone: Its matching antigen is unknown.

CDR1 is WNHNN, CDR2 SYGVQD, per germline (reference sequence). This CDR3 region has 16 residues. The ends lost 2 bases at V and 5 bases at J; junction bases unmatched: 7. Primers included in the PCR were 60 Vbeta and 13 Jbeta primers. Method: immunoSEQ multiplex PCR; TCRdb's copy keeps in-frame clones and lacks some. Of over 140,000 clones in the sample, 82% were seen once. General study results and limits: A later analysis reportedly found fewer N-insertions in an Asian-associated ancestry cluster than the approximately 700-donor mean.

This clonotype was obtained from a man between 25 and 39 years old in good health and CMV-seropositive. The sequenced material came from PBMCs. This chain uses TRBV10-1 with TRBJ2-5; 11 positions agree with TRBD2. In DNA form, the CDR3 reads TGCGCCAGCAGTGAGAGCTTAGCGGGGGGGCGCGAGACCCAGTACTTC. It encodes CASSESLAGGRETQYF.